A selection of T cell receptor beta chains follows, all from one sample in a study of type 1 regulatory T cells. For these TCRs, the target antigens are not known. TCRdb passed the reads through MiXCR, listing each CDR3 protein once. The data show more than 60,000 distinct CDR3 sequences, 49% seen once. Sequencing was performed on cultured non-Tr1 T cells, either the whole culture or a sorted T cell fraction (not recorded which). All receptors derive from a human donor in good health. The CDR3 runs from the conserved cysteine through the conserved F or W. D genes are given only for firm matches. A clone size is listed for some rows: how often the clone was seen (once, few, many), or a class if it is expanded.

v_call,clone_size,j_call,d_call,cdr3_nt,cdr3_aa
TRBV7-2,many,TRBJ2-2,NA,TGTGCCAGCAGCTTAGCGGCGCGACGAAACACCGGGGAGCTGTTTTTT,CASSLAARRNTGELFF
TRBV5-4,NA,TRBJ2-2,NA,TGTGCCAGCAGCTTGAACAGTATGAACACCGGGGAGCTGTTTTTT,CASSLNSMNTGELFF
TRBV4-1,NA,TRBJ2-3,TRBD2,TGCGCCAGCAGCCAAGAGTCCCGGGGGGGTATCACAGATACGCAGTATTTT,CASSQESRGGITDTQYF
TRBV12-3/TRBV12-4,medium-sized,TRBJ1-5,NA,TGTGCCAGCAGTTTATTACGCCAGCCCCAGCATTTT,CASSLLRQPQHF
TRBV2,once,TRBJ1-2,NA,TGTGCCAGCAGTGAAGGGTCTCAGTCCTATGGCTACACCTTC,CASSEGSQSYGYTF
TRBV18,NA,TRBJ2-3,TRBD2,TGTGCCAGCTCACCCAGCGGGGGGGCAGGAGCAGATACGCAGTATTTT,CASSPSGGAGADTQYF
TRBV2,NA,TRBJ1-6,NA,TGTGCCAGCAAGTTCCAGGGGTATTCACCCCTCCACTTT,CASKFQGYSPLHF
TRBV3-1,NA,TRBJ2-1,NA,TGTGCCAGCAGCCAAGTGGGGAATGAGCAGTTCTTC,CASSQVGNEQFF
TRBV7-9,many,TRBJ1-2,NA,TGTGCCAGCAGCCTTGGGGTGTATGGCTACACCTTC,CASSLGVYGYTF
TRBV7-2,NA,TRBJ1-1,TRBD1,TGTGCCAGCAGCCTGGACAGGATGATAAAGGGCACTGAAGCTTTCTTT,CASSLDRMIKGTEAFF
TRBV6-5,many,TRBJ1-1,NA,TGTGCCAGCAGACCCGGGGGGGGCACTGAAGCTTTCTTT,CASRPGGGTEAFF
TRBV7-9,few,TRBJ1-6,TRBD1,TGTGCCAGCAGACCGCCCGGGACAGGTTATAATTCACCCCTCCACTTT,CASRPPGTGYNSPLHF
TRBV20-1,NA,TRBJ2-3,TRBD2,TGCAGTGCTATTTCTAGCGGGGGGAGAGATACGCAGTATTTT,CSAISSGGRDTQYF
TRBV7-2,once,TRBJ1-3,TRBD1,TGTGCCAGCAGCTTAGGTTCAGGGGGCATGTACACCATATATTTT,CASSLGSGGMYTIYF
TRBV30,few,TRBJ1-2,NA,TGTGCCTGGAGTAGCCGGCGGGGGCGCCGGGAGTATGGCTACACCTTC,CAWSSRRGRREYGYTF
TRBV2,NA,TRBJ1-2,TRBD1,TGTGCCAGCAGTGAGGACAGGTTTAATGGCTACACCTTC,CASSEDRFNGYTF
TRBV11-2,few,TRBJ2-5,TRBD1,TGTGCCAGCAACCATGGGGGCTTCGGACAGGGGGGAATGAGTGAGACCCAGTACTTC,CASNHGGFGQGGMSETQYF
TRBV6-1,NA,TRBJ2-7,NA,TGTGCCAGCAGCCAGACCCGACGCGAGCAGTACTTC,CASSQTRREQYF
TRBV5-6,few,TRBJ2-5,TRBD2,TGTGCCAGCAGCATAACCGGGACTAGCGGGGGGGCAGAGACCCAGTACTTC,CASSITGTSGGAETQYF
TRBV4-1,NA,TRBJ2-2,NA,TGCGCCAGCAGCCACACTCTTGGTTACCGGGCTTCGAACACCGGGGAGCTGTTTTTT,CASSHTLGYRASNTGELFF
TRBV20-1,NA,TRBJ1-1,TRBD1,TGCAGTGCTAGAGATCTAGGGACAGGTGTGGCTGAAGCTTTCTTT,CSARDLGTGVAEAFF
TRBV20-1,NA,TRBJ1-2,NA,TGCAGTGCCCGGGACTTAGTCTATGGCTACACCTTC,CSARDLVYGYTF
TRBV7-6,few,TRBJ2-2,NA,TGTGCCAGCAGCTTAGGACCACAGGATTCGAACACCGGGGAGCTGTTTTTT,CASSLGPQDSNTGELFF
TRBV7-9,few,TRBJ1-2,TRBD1,TGTGCCAGCAGCTTAAAGGGGGCAGACTATGGCTACACCTTC,CASSLKGADYGYTF
TRBV20-1,NA,TRBJ2-3,TRBD2,TGCAGTGCGATTAAGCGGGGGCTAGCAGATACGCAGTATTTT,CSAIKRGLADTQYF
TRBV5-1,many,TRBJ2-2,NA,TGCGCCAGCAGCTCGTCCGGGCCCTACACCGGGGAGCTGTTTTTT,CASSSSGPYTGELFF
TRBV6-1,NA,TRBJ1-6,NA,TGTGCCAGCACCTCCGGGACGGCCCTAAGCTCCTATAATTCACCCCTCCACTTT,CASTSGTALSSYNSPLHF
TRBV7-2,NA,TRBJ2-2,TRBD2,TGTGCCAGCAGCCCACGTCCCCATATGAGCGGGGGGGCCCCCGGGGAGCTGTTTTTT,CASSPRPHMSGGAPGELFF
TRBV2,few,TRBJ1-5,NA,TGTGCCAGCAGTGTCCTGACGGGGCTAGGCAATCAGCCCCAGCATTTT,CASSVLTGLGNQPQHF
TRBV24-1,NA,TRBJ2-3,TRBD1,TGTGCCACCAGTGATTTCGGGACAGGGGGCGCAGATACGCAGTATTTT,CATSDFGTGGADTQYF
TRBV5-1,NA,TRBJ2-3,TRBD2,TGCGCCAGCAACTTGTCAAGCGGGGGCTCCACAGATACGCAGTATTTT,CASNLSSGGSTDTQYF
TRBV24-1,NA,TRBJ1-2,NA,TGTGCCACCAGTGACTCCGGGGCAGCTGGCTACACCTTC,CATSDSGAAGYTF
TRBV28,NA,TRBJ1-1,NA,TGTGCCAGCAGGGGCGTTGGGGGGAACACTGAAGCTTTCTTT,CASRGVGGNTEAFF
TRBV15,NA,TRBJ2-1,TRBD2,TGTGCCACCAGCGCGGGGGGGGGCCCCCAGAATGAGCAGTTCTTC,CATSAGGGPQNEQFF
TRBV12-3/TRBV12-4,few,TRBJ2-1,NA,TGTGCCAGCAGTATCAGGGACTCATCCAATGAGCAGTTCTTC,CASSIRDSSNEQFF
TRBV4-1,NA,TRBJ1-2,TRBD1,TGCGCCAGCAGCCCTGCCGGGCAGGGGGGAGGCGCTGGCTACACCTTC,CASSPAGQGGGAGYTF
TRBV20-1,few,TRBJ2-7,NA,TGCAGTGCTAGAGACCAGGGAATCTACGAGCAGTACTTC,CSARDQGIYEQYF
TRBV7-9,NA,TRBJ2-6,NA,TGTGCCAGCAGCCCGGGCCTTTCTGGGACCAACGTCCTGACTTTC,CASSPGLSGTNVLTF
TRBV20-1,NA,TRBJ2-5,NA,TGCAGTGCTAGTCTGTCAGCGACCCAGTACTTC,CSASLSATQYF
TRBV19,once,TRBJ1-4,NA,TGTGCCAGTAGTATATATGGTGAAAAACTGTTTTTT,CASSIYGEKLFF
TRBV5-1,few,TRBJ2-2,NA,TGCGCCAGCAGCTTGGACTTCATGAACACCGGGGAGCTGTTTTTT,CASSLDFMNTGELFF
TRBV6-6,once,TRBJ1-6,TRBD1,TGTGCCAGCAGTGGGGACAGGGAACGTTCACCCCTCTACTTT,CASSGDRERSPLYF
TRBV27,NA,TRBJ2-5,NA,TGTGCCAGCAGTTTATTGGGGGGGCGAGAGACCCAGTACTTC,CASSLLGGRETQYF
TRBV20-1,NA,TRBJ2-4,NA,TGCAGTGCTACTAAGGCAGGGATGGGGAAAAACATTCAGTACTTC,CSATKAGMGKNIQYF
TRBV6-5,NA,TRBJ2-3,NA,TGTGCCAGCAGTTACTCGATGGAGCATACGCAGTATTTT,CASSYSMEHTQYF